One sample yielded the 2 T cell receptor beta chains listed below, sequenced in a study of beta chain features in type 1 diabetes (dated by TCRdb to the late 2010s). Library construction relied on the immunoSEQ multiplex PCR assay. The High Capacity cDNA Reverse Transcription Kit was used to reverse transcribe all of the isolated RNA, meaning that expressed TCRB transcripts were what got sequenced. The immuneACCESS repertoire file appears here via TCRdb, limited to in-frame rearrangements. These files lack a portion of the clones; in checked studies, under half of the deficit traces to unresolved V genes, and the cause of the others is not known. This sample holds 300,000 or so clones; approximately 8% were observed only once. The ten largest make up roughly 0.44% of the sample. Specimen: central memory CD4+ T cells from blood. The receptors derive from a woman aged 18-30 years in good health.

The table lists this clone with a few counts. The chain has TRBV6-1 and TRBJ2-5; 7 bases fit TRBD2. This CDR3 contains 12 residues. Trimming at V came to 6 bases and at J to 4 bases, leaving 2 bases not matched to a gene. The germline CDR1 and CDR2 sequences are MNHNS and SASEGT. This CDR3 reads CASRGGTETQYF. The CDR3 DNA reads TGTGCCAGCAGGGGAGGGACAGAGACCCAGTACTTC.

This chain joins TRBV13 and TRBJ2-7; 9 nucleotides line up with TRBD2. The CDR3 covers 17 residues. Trimming removed 2 bases from V and 1 base from J; junction bases left unmatched: 9. Germline values: CDR1 PRHDT, CDR2 FYEKMQ (reference sequence). This chain's CDR3 is CASSLNPGLAGSYEQYF. The DNA for the CDR3 is TGTGCCAGCAGCTTAAACCCCGGGCTAGCGGGATCCTACGAGCAGTACTTC.